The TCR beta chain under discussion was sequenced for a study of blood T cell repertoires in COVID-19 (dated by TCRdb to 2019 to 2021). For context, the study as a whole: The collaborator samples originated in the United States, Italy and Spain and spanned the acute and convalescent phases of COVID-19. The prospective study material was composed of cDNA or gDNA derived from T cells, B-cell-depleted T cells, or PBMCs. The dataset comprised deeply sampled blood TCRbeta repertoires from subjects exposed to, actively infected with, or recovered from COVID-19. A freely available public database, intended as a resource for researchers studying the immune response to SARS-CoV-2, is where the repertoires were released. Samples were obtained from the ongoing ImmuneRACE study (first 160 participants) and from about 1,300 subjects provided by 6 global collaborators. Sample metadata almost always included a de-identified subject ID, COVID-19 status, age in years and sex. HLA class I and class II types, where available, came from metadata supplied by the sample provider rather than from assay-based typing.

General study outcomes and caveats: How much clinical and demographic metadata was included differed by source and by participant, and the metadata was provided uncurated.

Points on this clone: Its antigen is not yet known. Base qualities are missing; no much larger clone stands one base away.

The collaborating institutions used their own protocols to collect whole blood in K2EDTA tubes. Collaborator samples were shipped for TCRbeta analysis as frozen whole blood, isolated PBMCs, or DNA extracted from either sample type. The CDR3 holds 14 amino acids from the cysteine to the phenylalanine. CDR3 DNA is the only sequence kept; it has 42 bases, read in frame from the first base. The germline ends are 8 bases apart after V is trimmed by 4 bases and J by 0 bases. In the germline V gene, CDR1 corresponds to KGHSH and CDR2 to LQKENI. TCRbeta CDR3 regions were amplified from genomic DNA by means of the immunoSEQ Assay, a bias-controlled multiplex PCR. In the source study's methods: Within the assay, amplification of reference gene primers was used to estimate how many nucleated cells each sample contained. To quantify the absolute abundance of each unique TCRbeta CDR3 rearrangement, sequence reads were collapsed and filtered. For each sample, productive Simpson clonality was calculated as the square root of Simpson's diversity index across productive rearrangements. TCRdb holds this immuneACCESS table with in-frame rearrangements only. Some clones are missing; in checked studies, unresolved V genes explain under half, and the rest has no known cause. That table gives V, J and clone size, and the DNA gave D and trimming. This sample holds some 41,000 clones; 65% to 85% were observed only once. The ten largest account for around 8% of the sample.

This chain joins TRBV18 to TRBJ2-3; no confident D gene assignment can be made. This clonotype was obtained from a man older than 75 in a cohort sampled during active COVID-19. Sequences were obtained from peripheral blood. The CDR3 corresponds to CASSLLTSTDTQYF. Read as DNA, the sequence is TGTGCCAGCTCACTGTTAACTAGCACAGATACGCAGTATTTT.